Listed here are 16 T cell receptor beta chains from one sample, sequenced in a study of blood T cell repertoires in COVID-19. Assay: immunoSEQ multiplex PCR; the TCRdb copy retains only in-frame clones and omits some. The sample has approximately 47,000 clones; 86% are singletons. Sequencing was done on a sample of peripheral blood. The receptor source for this set is a woman between 55 and 75 years old with acute or convalescent COVID-19.

This chain connects TRBV7-2 to TRBJ2-2; possibly TRBD2 for D (6 bases). Germline V gives CDR1 SGHTA, CDR2 FQGNSA. The CDR3 contains 18 residues. Trimming took off 3 bases at V and 5 bases at J, with 22 bases between the two ends. The CDR3 spells CASSFVGGFSVRTGELFF. DNA of the CDR3: TGTGCCAGCAGCTTTGTGGGGGGTTTTAGCGTGAGAACCGGGGAGCTGTTTTTT.

The chain carries TRBV6-5 and TRBJ1-1; 7 bases agree with TRBD1. From germline, CDR1 is MNHEY and CDR2 SVGAGI. V lost 10 bases, J lost 0 bases, and 11 bases stayed unmatched. This CDR3 has 15 residues. The CDR3 region has the DNA TGTGCCACTCGAAGGACAGGATTAATGAACACTGAAGCTTTCTTT. This codes for CATRRTGLMNTEAFF.

This chain joins TRBV21-1 and TRBJ1-5; the table assigns TRBD1, which was not confirmed against the DNA. TRBV21-1 is designated a pseudogene. The CDR3 has 17 residues. The CDR3 sequence is CASSKVDRGTPNQPQHF. DNA for the CDR3: TGTGCCAGCAGCAAAGTCGACAGGGGCACGCCCAATCAGCCCCAGCATTTT.

J is TRBJ2-1 and V is TRBV9; D unclear. This CDR3 region has 16 residues. V was shortened by 0 bases and J by 0 bases, with 10 bases between the two germline ends. In germline, CDR1 is SGDLS, CDR2 YYNGEE. The CDR3 spells CASSVAYRSSYNEQFF. CDR3 sequence (DNA): TGTGCCAGCAGCGTAGCTTACCGGAGCTCCTACAATGAGCAGTTCTTC.

The V and J genes are TRBV13 and TRBJ2-7; D possibly corresponds to TRBD2 (6 bases). Trimming cost V 4 bases and J 7 bases, with 14 bases left between them. Germline V gene lookup returns CDR1 PRHDT and CDR2 FYEKMQ (reference sequence). The CDR3 extends over 13 amino acids. DNA of the CDR3: TGTGCCAGCAGCTACGGGGTTCGGGGGGAGCAGTACTTC. It specifies CASSYGVRGEQYF.

The chain employs TRBV6-5 and TRBJ1-2; 10 nucleotides line up with TRBD1. J was trimmed by 8 bases and V by 2 bases; bases with no gene match: 2. CDR1 and CDR2 (germline): MNHEY, SVGAGI. This CDR3 contains 13 residues. The CDR3, as DNA: TGTGCCAGCAGTTACGGGACAGGGGAAGGCTACACCTTC. Its protein product is CASSYGTGEGYTF.

V is TRBV6-2 or TRBV6-3 and J is TRBJ2-7; maybe TRBD2 (6 bases). The CDR3 totals 16 residues. V lost 6 bases, J lost 2 bases, and 20 bases lay in between. CDR1 MNHEY and CDR2 SVGEGT come from the germline V gene. This CDR3 is CASSPIRRVGTYEQYF. The CDR3, as DNA: TGTGCCAGCAGCCCTATAAGGAGGGTGGGTACCTACGAGCAGTACTTC.

This sequence joins TRBV5-1 and TRBJ1-2; 9 positions agree with TRBD1. Germline CDR1 is SGHRS and CDR2 is YFSETQ. This CDR3 has 15 residues. Germline trimming cut 3 bases from V and 8 bases from J; bases unmatched to any gene: 11. This CDR3 is CASSSSGTGSQGYTF. The CDR3 DNA is TGCGCCAGCAGCTCCTCCGGGACAGGGTCTCAGGGCTACACCTTC.

The J gene is TRBJ2-7, the V gene TRBV7-2; the match to TRBD1 covers 7 bases. This CDR3 has 15 residues. Germline CDR1 SGHTA, CDR2 FQGNSA. After removal of 5 bases from V and 2 bases from J, the junction contained 9 bases not matched to a gene. Written as DNA, the CDR3 is TGTGCCAGCAGCCTACGGACAGGCTCTCCCTACGAGCAGTACTTC. It specifies CASSLRTGSPYEQYF.

This clone appeared a single time. The CDR3 reads CASSLEQGFTYEQYF. CDR3 nucleotides: TGTGCCAGCAGCTTGGAACAGGGCTTTACCTACGAGCAGTACTTC. The rearrangement uses TRBV5-5 and TRBJ2-7; D is possibly TRBD1 (6 bases). The CDR3 has 15 residues. Germline V gene lookup returns CDR1 SGHKS and CDR2 YYEKEE (reference sequence). With 0 bases removed from V and 2 bases from J, the gap between germline ends came to 12 bases.

V gene TRBV9 combines with J gene TRBJ1-2; 8 nucleotides agree with TRBD1. The CDR3 length is 15 residues. Germline V CDR1 and CDR2: SGDLS, YYNGEE. J gave up 4 bases and V 4 bases, and 9 bases lay outside the gene matches. The DNA of the CDR3 is TGTGCCAGCAGCCTAAGGACAGGGCCTATCTATGGCTACACCTTC. It translates to CASSLRTGPIYGYTF.

This clone appeared once. Written as DNA, the CDR3 is TGTGCCAGCAGGTTAACAGGGTCCGGGGGCTACACCTTC. Protein product: CASRLTGSGGYTF. The chain uses TRBV5-6 and TRBJ1-2, with D perhaps matching TRBD1 (6 bases). Looked up from germline, CDR1 is SGHDT and CDR2 is YYEEEE. V shed 5 bases and J shed 8 bases, with 16 bases lying between them. There are 13 residues in the CDR3.

The CDR3 nucleotides read TGTGCCAGCAGCCCCCTTGGGACGGGGGGTGGTGAGCAGTTCTTC. Encoded protein: CASSPLGTGGGEQFF. The chain employs TRBV3-1 (or the pseudogene TRBV3-2) and TRBJ2-1; TRBD2 matches at 7 bases. V lost 4 bases, J lost 9 bases, and 12 bases stayed unmatched. CDR3 size: 15 residues. Germline V CDR1 and CDR2: LGHDT, YNNKEL (reference sequence).

This rearrangement joins TRBV30 to TRBJ1-2; 11 bases agree with TRBD1. The junction had 5 bases not matched to a gene; V was cut back by 3 bases and J by 5 bases. CDR3 length: 14 amino acids. The germline gives CDR1 GTSNPN, CDR2 SVGIG (reference sequence). In nucleotides, the CDR3 is TGTGCCTGGAGGGGGACAGGGGGTAATTATGGCTACACCTTC. This gives the protein CAWRGTGGNYGYTF.

This clone was seen more than once but under ten times. The chain is built from TRBV19 and TRBJ1-5, with D tentatively TRBD1 (6 bases). The CDR3 spans 14 residues. Germline CDR1 and CDR2: LNHDA and SQIVND (reference sequence). Trimming took off 10 bases at V and 7 bases at J, with 20 bases between the two ends. The CDR3 region is CAISNGGSRQPQHF. In DNA form, the CDR3 reads TGTGCCATCTCGAATGGGGGCTCCCGCCAGCCCCAGCATTTT.

The rearrangement links TRBV5-4 to TRBJ1-6; D gene unclear. Trimming stripped 4 bases from V and 5 bases from J, with 7 bases between. CDR3 length: 13 residues. Germline CDR1 reads SGHNT; CDR2 reads YYREEE (reference sequence). The DNA for the CDR3 is TGTGCCAGCAGCGTTCAGGATAATTCACCCCTCCACTTT. The encoded protein is CASSVQDNSPLHF.